A selection of T cell receptor beta chains follows, all from one sample in a study of blood T cells in healthy people across ages. TCRdb re-called the 5' RACE reads with MiXCR, one entry per CDR3 protein. The data contain more than 500,000 distinct CDR3 sequences, roughly 29% of them seen just once; the ten biggest clones take up approximately 17%. The source material was blood. The source is a woman aged 70-85 years in good health. CDR3s include the opening cysteine and the closing phenylalanine or tryptophan. Each record gives: D gene, V gene, clone size, J gene, CDR3 DNA, CDR3 protein. A D gene is named only where the DNA matches it firmly. Rows give clone size only sometimes, using once, few, many, or a class for an expanded clone.

D: TRBD1
V: TRBV29-1
size: many
J: TRBJ2-5
DNA: TGCAGCGTTGGGAGGACAGGGAAAGAGACCCAGTACTTC
CDR3: CSVGRTGKETQYF

D: .
V: TRBV7-2
size: .
J: TRBJ2-4
DNA: TGTGCCAGCAGAGGGGCCTTAGCCAAAAACATTCAGTACTTC
CDR3: CASRGALAKNIQYF

D: TRBD1
V: TRBV29-1
size: .
J: TRBJ1-2
DNA: TGCAGCGTTGAAGTAAACCAGGGGGCAGGCGGCTACACCTTC
CDR3: CSVEVNQGAGGYTF

D: .
V: TRBV28
size: few
J: TRBJ2-5
DNA: TGTGCCAGCAGTTCCCAGATAGAGACCCAGTACTTC
CDR3: CASSSQIETQYF

D: TRBD1
V: TRBV3-1
size: .
J: TRBJ2-2
DNA: TGTGCCAGCAGCCAAGATAGGTACCCGGGACAGGGGGCTGAGCTGTTTTTT
CDR3: CASSQDRYPGQGAELFF

D: TRBD1
V: TRBV5-5
size: few
J: TRBJ2-5
DNA: TGTGCCAGCAGCTCGACAGGGGGCGGTCAGACCCAGTACTTC
CDR3: CASSSTGGGQTQYF

D: .
V: TRBV24-1
size: .
J: TRBJ1-2
DNA: TGTGCCACCGCTATGGGGGGTGACTATGGCTACACCTTC
CDR3: CATAMGGDYGYTF

D: .
V: TRBV20-1
size: .
J: TRBJ2-1
DNA: TGCAGTGCTACTAGGGGGACGGCGCCGGGGACTGAGCAGTTCTTC
CDR3: CSATRGTAPGTEQFF

D: .
V: TRBV10-3
size: few
J: TRBJ2-5
DNA: TGTGCCATCAGTGATTGGGACCAAGGGGAGACCCAGTACTTC
CDR3: CAISDWDQGETQYF

D: TRBD1
V: TRBV29-1
size: many
J: TRBJ2-5
DNA: TGCAGCGCCGAGACAGGGTGGGAGACCCAGTACTTC
CDR3: CSAETGWETQYF

D: .
V: TRBV2
size: many
J: TRBJ2-2
DNA: TGTGCCAGCACCCTTTCTGGGGAGCTGTTTTTT
CDR3: CASTLSGELFF

D: .
V: TRBV5-1
size: many
J: TRBJ2-1
DNA: TGCGCCAGCAGCTTGGTAGGGGACGAGCAGTTCTTC
CDR3: CASSLVGDEQFF

D: .
V: TRBV29-1
size: .
J: TRBJ1-1
DNA: TGCAGCGTTGAAAATGGGCTGAACACTGAAGCTTTCTTT
CDR3: CSVENGLNTEAFF

D: TRBD2
V: TRBV12-3/TRBV12-4
size: many
J: TRBJ2-1
DNA: TGTGCCAGCGGGCTAGCGGGGGTTAACAATGAGCAGTTCTTC
CDR3: CASGLAGVNNEQFF

D: .
V: TRBV7-2
size: few
J: TRBJ2-7
DNA: TGTGCCAGCAACTTTCGAGGGACCCCAAGCTCCTACGAGCAGTACTTC
CDR3: CASNFRGTPSSYEQYF

D: .
V: TRBV6-5
size: .
J: TRBJ2-1
DNA: TGTGCCAGCAGTGGGCGTGGACAGAGGAATGAGCAGTTCTTC
CDR3: CASSGRGQRNEQFF

D: TRBD1
V: TRBV7-2
size: few
J: TRBJ1-1
DNA: TGTGCCAGCAGCTTAGTTCAGGGGGCGTCTGAAGCTTTCTTT
CDR3: CASSLVQGASEAFF

D: TRBD1
V: TRBV29-1
size: many
J: TRBJ1-2
DNA: TGCAGCGTATACAGGGGGCCTAACTATGGCTACACCTTC
CDR3: CSVYRGPNYGYTF